This T cell receptor (beta chain) was sequenced during a study of radiation and T cells in renal cell carcinoma. Study summary: Nephrectomy followed 15 Gy stereotactic body radiation by 4 weeks.

Using immunoSEQ multiplex PCR, the repertoire was profiled, and TCRdb retains in-frame clones only, with some absent. The top ten clones hold roughly 5.9% of a sample with about 130,000 clones, around 82% of them seen once. In the case of this clone: Its antigen is currently unknown.

General observations from the study: Pretreatment tumor biopsies were lacking, so baseline clonotypes are unknown. Top tumor clonotypes rose in blood 2 weeks post-radiation, then contracted.

The sample's time point: blood 2 weeks post-SBRT. The treatment is: 15 Gy SBRT to primary tumor, nephrectomy 4 weeks later. Radiation-treated patients gave blood at baseline, week 2 and week 4. The CDR3 consists of 15 residues. Unmatched junction bases numbered 7, after V lost 4 bases and J lost 6 bases. Germline V gene lookup returns CDR1 SGDLS and CDR2 YYNGEE. The sample consisted of blood, taken from a patient whose treatment included radiotherapy and nephrectomy. This sequence joins TRBV9 and TRBJ1-5; TRBD1 agrees at 10 bases. The clonotype originates from a man in his fifties or sixties with renal cell carcinoma. The CDR3 nucleotides are TGTGCCAGCAGCACGGGACAGGGGCCTTTTCAGCCCCAGCATTTT. Translated, it gives CASSTGQGPFQPQHF.